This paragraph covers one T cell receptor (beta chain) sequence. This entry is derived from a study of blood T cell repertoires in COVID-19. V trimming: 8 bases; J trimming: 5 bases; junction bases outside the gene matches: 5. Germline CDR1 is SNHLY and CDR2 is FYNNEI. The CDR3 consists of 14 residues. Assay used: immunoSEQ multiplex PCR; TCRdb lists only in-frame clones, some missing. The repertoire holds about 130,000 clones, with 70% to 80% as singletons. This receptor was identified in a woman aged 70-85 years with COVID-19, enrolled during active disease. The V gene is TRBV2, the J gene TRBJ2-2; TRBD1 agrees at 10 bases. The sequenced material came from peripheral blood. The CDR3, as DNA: TGTGCCAGCGGGGGACAGGGGATGACCGGGGAGCTGTTTTTT. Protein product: CASGGQGMTGELFF.